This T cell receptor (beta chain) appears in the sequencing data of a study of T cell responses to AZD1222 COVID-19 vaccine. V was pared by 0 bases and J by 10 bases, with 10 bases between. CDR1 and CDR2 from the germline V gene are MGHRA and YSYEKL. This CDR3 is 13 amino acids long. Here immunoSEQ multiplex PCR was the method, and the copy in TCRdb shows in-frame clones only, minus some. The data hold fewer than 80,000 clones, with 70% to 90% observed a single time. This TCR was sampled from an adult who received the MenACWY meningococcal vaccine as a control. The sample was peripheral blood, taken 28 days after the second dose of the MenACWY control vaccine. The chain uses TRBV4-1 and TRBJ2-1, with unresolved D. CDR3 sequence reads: CASSQDRALEQFF. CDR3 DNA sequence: TGCGCCAGCAGCCAAGATAGGGCCTTGGAGCAGTTCTTC.